These 5 T cell receptor beta chains share one sample of origin, sequenced in a study of graft-versus-host responses after intestinal transplantation. Sequencing used immunoSEQ multiplex PCR; TCRdb keeps in-frame clones, though not all of them. The profile shows about 23,000 clones, 90% of them singletons. The sequencing used PBMCs, collected around 40 days after intestinal transplant. Receptors originate from a human patient who received an intestinal transplant, so some T cells may come from the graft donor.

The chain combines TRBV2 with TRBJ1-1; a weak D match, TRBD1 (5 bases). V lost 3 bases and J lost 6, with 14 bases in between. This CDR3 is built from 14 residues. The germline V gene has CDR1 SNHLY and CDR2 FYNNEI. CDR3 region: CASSDAGKRAEAFF. The CDR3 coding sequence is TGTGCCAGCAGTGACGCAGGGAAGAGGGCTGAAGCTTTCTTT.

The CDR3 region is CASSAGLSSYNEQFF. For the CDR3, the DNA is TGTGCCAGCAGTGCCGGCTTGAGCTCCTACAATGAGCAGTTCTTC. The chain links TRBV6-1 to TRBJ2-1; D gene unclear. The V gene lost 4 bases and the J gene lost 0 bases, with 10 bases spanning the gap. This CDR3 region has 15 residues. Germline V gene lookup returns CDR1 MNHNS and CDR2 SASEGT.

This chain connects TRBV5-6 to TRBJ2-1; possible D gene TRBD1, 5 bases. V lost 2 bases and J lost 7, with 19 bases in between. Germline CDR1 SGHDT, CDR2 YYEEEE. The CDR3 has 16 amino acids. CDR3 region: CASSLGVSRVGNEQFF. CDR3 DNA: TGTGCCAGCAGCTTAGGTGTATCCAGGGTCGGGAATGAGCAGTTCTTC.

The rearrangement links TRBV28 to TRBJ1-5, with TRBD1 identical over 8 bases. This CDR3 is 14 amino acids long. Germline V gives CDR1 MDHEN, CDR2 SYDVKM. The J segment lost 10 bases and the V segment lost 6 bases, leaving 11 bases of the junction unmatched. CDR3 nucleotide sequence: TGTGCCAGCAGCCTCGGGACAGGACCCAATCCCCAGCATTTT. Translation gives CASSLGTGPNPQHF.

V is TRBV2 and J is TRBJ2-7; a possible D gene is TRBD2 (5 bases). V lost 5 bases and J lost 6, with 20 bases in between. This CDR3 has 15 amino acids. Germline V gene sequence: CDR1 SNHLY, CDR2 FYNNEI. The CDR3 protein is CASSQRAEVLSEQYF. The CDR3 DNA reads TGTGCCAGCAGTCAGAGGGCGGAGGTTCTTAGCGAGCAGTACTTC.